These 10 T cell receptor beta chains came from one sample sequenced in a study of cytomegalovirus exposure and HLA in healthy donors. The PCR was carried out with 60 Vbeta primers and 13 Jbeta primers. The data were produced by immunoSEQ multiplex PCR, yet TCRdb's version contains in-frame clones alone and is incomplete. The sample lists about 69,000 clones, roughly 76% occurring once. The material sequenced was PBMCs. The receptor source for this set is a man aged 18 to 30 in good health and CMV-seronegative.

CDR3 sequence (DNA): TGTGCCAGCAGTTTTGGGACAGGGGGCAGCGGGGAGCTGTTTTTT. Residues: CASSFGTGGSGELFF. This chain links TRBV11-2 with TRBJ2-2, with 12 bases aligning to TRBD1. This CDR3 comprises 15 residues. Germline lookup yields CDR1 SGHAT and CDR2 FQNNGV. V lost 6 bases, J lost 7 bases, and 6 bases stayed unmatched.

The J gene is TRBJ1-4, the V gene TRBV4-1, with TRBD1 matching 7 bases. V lost 7 bases and J lost 8; bases outside the gene matches: 10. The germline CDR1 and CDR2 sequences are MGHRA and YSYEKL. The CDR3 covers 14 residues. The CDR3 is CASTDRDGEEKLFF. The CDR3 DNA is TGCGCCAGCACCGACAGGGACGGAGAAGAAAAACTGTTTTTT.

J is TRBJ1-4 and V is TRBV9; 7 bases match TRBD1. This CDR3 region has 15 residues. The J segment lost 5 bases and the V segment lost 3 bases, leaving 7 bases of the junction unmatched. Looked up from germline, CDR1 is SGDLS and CDR2 is YYNGEE. The DNA for the CDR3 is TGTGCCAGCAGCGGCCACAGGGGAGGCAATGAAAAACTGTTTTTT. This translates into CASSGHRGGNEKLFF.

The CDR3 DNA reads as TGTGCCAGCAGCGAGAAAGGCGGGGGGCCCCCCGGGACCCAGTACTTC. This translates into CASSEKGGGPPGTQYF. This rearrangement joins TRBV7-9 to TRBJ2-5, with 8 bases aligning to TRBD2. The CDR3 runs to 16 residues. V shed 5 bases, J shed 7 bases, and the junction held 15 bases outside the gene matches. CDR1 is SEHNR and CDR2 is FQNEAQ in the germline V gene (reference sequence). Filled out from reference TRBV7-9 and TRBJ2-5, the complete variable domain reads DTGVSQNPRHKITKRGQNVTFRCDPISEHNRLYWYRQTLGQGPEFLTYFQNEAQLEKSRLLSDRFSAERPKGSFSTLEIQRTEQGDSAMYLCASSEKGGGPPGTQYFGPGTRLLVL.

The CDR3 DNA sequence: TGTGCCAGCAGCTTAGTGGCGGGACCCTCCTACAATGAGCAGTTCTTC. Translated: CASSLVAGPSYNEQFF. The chain combines TRBV7-9 with TRBJ2-1, with TRBD2 as a possible D gene (6 bases). The CDR3 has 16 amino acids. V lost 1 base and J lost 0, with 10 bases in between. The germline CDR1 and CDR2 sequences are SEHNR and FQNEAQ (reference sequence).

The J gene is TRBJ2-4, the V gene TRBV4-1; TRBD2 matches 11 bases. V lost 4 bases to trimming and J lost 8 bases; unmatched junction nucleotides: 7. CDR1 is MGHRA, CDR2 YSYEKL, per germline. This CDR3 has 15 amino acids. CDR3 bases: TGCGCCAGCAGCCCCCCCACTAGCGGGGGATACATTCAGTACTTC. Translating gives CASSPPTSGGYIQYF.

The chain carries TRBV9 and TRBJ2-1; 8 nucleotides line up with TRBD1. Germline trimming cut 6 bases from V and 9 bases from J; bases unmatched to any gene: 5. CDR1 SGDLS and CDR2 YYNGEE come from the germline V gene. The CDR3 has 12 amino acids. CDR3 sequence (DNA): TGTGCCAGCAACAGGGGGGTGGGTGAGCAGTTCTTC. Protein sequence: CASNRGVGEQFF.

The chain uses TRBV25-1 and TRBJ2-1, with 9 bases fitting TRBD1. The CDR3 runs to 14 residues. Germline assignment: CDR1 MGHDK and CDR2 SYGVNS. Losses at the gene ends were 8 bases for V and 5 bases for J; bases not matched to a gene: 7. CDR3 DNA: TGTGCCAGCCGGGCGGGACAGGGCAACAATGAGCAGTTCTTC. This sequence encodes CASRAGQGNNEQFF.

CDR3 loop: CASSLGGLAGKETQYF. In DNA, the CDR3 is TGTGCCAGCAGCTTAGGGGGACTAGCGGGCAAAGAGACCCAGTACTTC. The chain couples TRBV11-2 to TRBJ2-5; TRBD2 aligns across 12 bases. Germline trimming cut 1 base from V and 3 bases from J; bases unmatched to any gene: 3. Germline CDR1 reads SGHAT; CDR2 reads FQNNGV. The CDR3 runs to 16 residues.

V usage is TRBV9 and J usage is TRBJ1-1, with D possibly matching TRBD1 (5 bases). Deletions cut 4 bases from V and 0 bases from J, with 19 bases between. Looked up from germline, CDR1 is SGDLS and CDR2 is YYNGEE. This CDR3 contains 17 residues. The CDR3 DNA is TGTGCCAGCAGCCTAGGGGCAGGGCTCCGTTTGAACACTGAAGCTTTCTTT. Its translation: CASSLGAGLRLNTEAFF.